This T cell receptor beta chain is drawn from a study of regulatory T cells in long-lasting Graves disease. Study-wide findings and caveats: Persistent disease favored TRBV28, TRBJ1-2 and TRBJ2-5.

The time point was: newly diagnosed GD, antithyroid drugs for less than 3 months. RNA isolated from PBMCs was used to make the TCR library. This clonotype was recorded many times. The antigen is not known. Combining iRepertoire HTBI primers with Arm-PCR of CDR3 regions, the authors built TCR beta libraries. TCRdb independently ran MiXCR on the multiplex PCR reads; one entry per CDR3 protein. This sample has approximately 350,000 distinct CDR3 sequences, with about 10% found just once. CDR1 is SGHDN and CDR2 is FVKESK in the germline V gene. Trimming cost V 2 bases and J 4 bases, with 20 bases left between them. This CDR3 has 18 amino acids. The same data also contributed to another study, on T cells in Graves' hyperthyroidism and ophthalmopathy. This second study notes: First-round RT-PCR of the TCR CDR3 relied on the HTBI primer set.

The receptor was derived from a woman between 18 and 29 years old with Graves disease. The chain employs TRBV14 and TRBJ2-2, with D maybe TRBD2 (6 bases). This material consisted of peripheral blood mononuclear cells (PBMCs), taken at new diagnosis, from a patient treated with antithyroid drugs. CDR3 nucleotides: TGTGCCAGCAGCCAAAATATGCGGGACTTTGGGGGCACCGGGGAGCTGTTTTTT. This gives the protein CASSQNMRDFGGTGELFF.